The clone carrying this T cell receptor (beta chain) was seen many times. Its antigen is not identified. Template material for amplifying TCR beta CDR3 regions consisted of RNA transcripts. The primer set for the first-round RT-PCR of the TCR CDR3 was HTBI. TCRdb used MiXCR to reprocess the multiplex PCR reads, holding one entry per CDR3 protein. The data hold about 690,000 distinct CDR3 sequences, with roughly a sixth observed a single time. The sample comes from a study of T cells in Graves' hyperthyroidism and ophthalmopathy. Study as a whole: Peripheral blood collection took place at initial diagnosis, before any treatment. Study-level points and caveats: Expanded thyroid clonotypes (above 0.001) were mostly also found in blood. The model identified upcoming ophthalmopathy a median roughly 6 months ahead of onset.

The source of the PBMCs was over 8.5 ml of fresh peripheral blood. The ends were cut back, 3 bases at V and 5 bases at J, with 13 bases in the middle. The CDR3 covers 14 residues. The chain combines TRBV12-3 or TRBV12-4 with TRBJ1-1, with D uncertain. Material: blood. This clonotype originated in a man aged 45 to 65 with Graves' hyperthyroidism. CDR3 nucleotides: TGTGCCAGCAGTTTGGGGAGATGGGGAACTGAAGCTTTCTTT. Translation gives CASSLGRWGTEAFF.